A single sample is the source of the 30 T cell receptor beta chains below, sequenced in a study of shared clonotypes between healthy human individuals. TCRdb's table, derived via immunoSEQ multiplex PCR, lists solely in-frame clones and lacks some. The sample records millions of clones, roughly 93% being singletons. The sequenced material came from naive CD4+ T cells from PBMCs. The subset is: CD45RA+ positively selected. The receptors shown here come from a man aged 18 to 30 in good health. Some clones in this sample may be carry-over from other donors' samples.

The gene calls are TRBV30 and TRBJ2-5; no clear D. Germline CDR1 and CDR2: GTSNPN and SVGIG (reference sequence). The CDR3 extends over 12 amino acids. Trimming left V 4 bases short and J 0 bases short, with 6 bases between. CDR3 DNA sequence: TGTGCCTGGAAAGACTACCAAGAGACCCAGTACTTC. It translates to CAWKDYQETQYF.

The rearrangement joins TRBV27 to TRBJ2-1; 8 bases are shared with TRBD1. The CDR3 contains 15 residues. With V trimmed by 3 bases and J by 9 bases, 10 bases remained unmatched. Germline CDR1 MNHEY, CDR2 SMNVEV (reference sequence). The CDR3 is CASSFGTAGGVEQFF. The CDR3 DNA reads as TGTGCCAGCAGTTTTGGTACGGCAGGGGGCGTTGAGCAGTTCTTC.

This chain connects TRBV30 to TRBJ2-1; TRBD2 aligns across 10 bases. The CDR3 loop spans 13 amino acids. The ends lost 3 bases at V and 9 bases at J; junction bases unmatched: 5. Germline lookup yields CDR1 GTSNPN and CDR2 SVGIG (reference sequence). Written as DNA, the CDR3 is TGTGCCTGGAGACCAGGACTAGCGGCTGAGCAGTTCTTC. Amino acids: CAWRPGLAAEQFF.

V and J are TRBV2 and TRBJ2-7, with a tentative D call TRBD2 (7 bases). CDR1 is SNHLY, CDR2 FYNNEI, per germline. Trimming removed 7 bases from V and 9 bases from J, with 22 bases in between. The CDR3 extends over 14 amino acids. The CDR3 DNA follows: TGTGCCAGCACCCCCTCGGGGGGCTTCTCAGGGCAGTACTTC. It encodes CASTPSGGFSGQYF.

This clone has a handful of counts. The chain combines TRBV18 with TRBJ1-1; 7 bases agree with TRBD1. Unmatched junction bases numbered 5, after V lost 4 bases and J lost 3 bases. Germline values: CDR1 KGHSH, CDR2 LQKENI. The CDR3 consists of 14 residues. The CDR3 region has the DNA TGTGCCAGCTCACGCTCAGGGGGGGACACTGAAGCTTTCTTT. Encoded protein: CASSRSGGDTEAFF.

The chain carries TRBV5-1 and TRBJ1-1; 8 nucleotides agree with TRBD1. V shed 6 bases and J 4 bases; nucleotides not matched to a gene: 8. Germline V gives CDR1 SGHRS, CDR2 YFSETQ. This CDR3 is 14 amino acids long. Here the CDR3 reads CASNRGQGGTEAFF. The CDR3 DNA follows: TGCGCCAGCAACCGCGGACAGGGCGGCACTGAAGCTTTCTTT.

A remark on this clone: In the same sample, other DNA sequences code for this CDR3. The rearrangement uses TRBV7-2 and TRBJ2-5; a weak D match, TRBD1 (6 bases). Germline V lookup: CDR1 SGHTA, CDR2 FQGNSA. The CDR3 length is 15 residues. Trimming removed 0 bases at V and 1 base at J, with 9 bases between. Here the CDR3 reads CASSLAGQIQETQYF. CDR3 coding DNA: TGTGCCAGCAGCTTAGCAGGACAGATCCAAGAGACCCAGTACTTC.

V gene TRBV15 combines with J gene TRBJ2-1; the D is unclear. Germline-derived CDR1 and CDR2 are LNHNV and YYDKDF (reference sequence). V lost 8 bases and J lost 0, with 17 bases in between. The CDR3 runs to 16 residues. CDR3 amino acids: CATGQIGRTSYNEQFF. Here the CDR3 DNA reads TGTGCCACCGGCCAAATTGGACGGACCTCCTACAATGAGCAGTTCTTC.

The CDR3 spells CASSPAAGRNEQFF. In DNA form, the CDR3 reads TGTGCCAGCAGCCCAGCAGCGGGGCGCAATGAGCAGTTCTTC. The chain is built from TRBV27 and TRBJ2-1; the match to TRBD2 covers 7 bases. The CDR3 has 14 amino acids. CDR1 MNHEY and CDR2 SMNVEV come from the germline V gene (reference sequence). The junction had 8 bases not matched to a gene; V was cut back by 6 bases and J by 6 bases.

The chain couples TRBV2 to TRBJ2-1; tentatively, D is TRBD1 (6 bases). This CDR3 has 15 residues. CDR1 is SNHLY and CDR2 is FYNNEI in the germline V gene. Trimming took 4 bases from V and 0 from J, leaving 10 bases between them. This CDR3 reads CASSVYRASYNEQFF. DNA for the CDR3: TGTGCCAGCAGTGTATACAGGGCCTCCTACAATGAGCAGTTCTTC.

The V gene is TRBV2, the J gene TRBJ1-5; perhaps TRBD1 as D (6 bases). Germline lookup yields CDR1 SNHLY and CDR2 FYNNEI. CDR3 length: 15 residues. Trimming took 3 bases from V and 2 from J, leaving 11 bases between them. CDR3 loop: CASSEQGNGNQPQHF. Written as DNA, the CDR3 is TGTGCCAGCAGTGAGCAGGGGAATGGCAATCAGCCCCAGCATTTT. Variable domain in full (rest from reference TRBV2 and TRBJ1-5): EPEVTQTPSHQVTQMGQEVILRCVPISNHLYFYWYRQILGQKVEFLVSFYNNEISEKSEIFDDQFSVERPDGSNFTLKIRSTKLEDSAMYFCASSEQGNGNQPQHFGDGTRLSIL.

The V gene is TRBV7-7, the J gene TRBJ2-1, with TRBD2 matching over 9 bases. The CDR3 is made up of 14 amino acids. The trim removed 5 bases at V and 8 bases at J, leaving 7 bases unmatched. The V gene's germline CDR1 is SSHAT and CDR2 FNYEAQ (reference sequence). The CDR3 nucleotides read TGTGCCAGCAGCCCGGGACTAGCTGGGGATGAGCAGTTCTTC. Residues: CASSPGLAGDEQFF.

The V call is TRBV28, the J call TRBJ2-2; a weak D match, TRBD2 (7 bases). Between the trimmed V and J ends, which lost 6 bases and 4 bases, there was a span of 21 bases. The CDR3 covers 17 residues. CDR1 and CDR2 from the germline V gene are MDHEN and SYDVKM. DNA of the CDR3: TGTGCCAGCAGCTCCCCCCCGGGGGGCATTGGCACCGGGGAGCTGTTTTTT. Translating gives CASSSPPGGIGTGELFF.

The rearrangement uses TRBV5-8 and TRBJ2-5; 12 nucleotides match TRBD2. With 3 bases clipped from V and 5 bases from J, the junction kept 5 bases outside the gene matches. The CDR3 contains 15 residues. Germline CDR1 is SGHTS and CDR2 is YDEGEE. This CDR3 is CASSSRTSGVETQYF. The CDR3 DNA is TGTGCCAGCAGCTCACGGACTAGCGGGGTGGAGACCCAGTACTTC.

V usage is TRBV6-4 and J usage is TRBJ2-1; no definite D call. Trimming shortened V by 4 bases and J by 2 bases, and 12 bases separated the two germline ends. Germline V CDR1 and CDR2: MRHNA, SNTAGT. The CDR3 length is 15 residues. The CDR3 protein is CASSVGAGTYNEQFF. The CDR3 bases are TGTGCCAGCAGTGTTGGAGCCGGTACCTACAATGAGCAGTTCTTC.

The chain links TRBV7-2 to TRBJ2-7, with unresolved D. V lost 1 base and J 2 bases, leaving 9 bases between the germline ends. CDR3 length: 14 residues. The germline V gene encodes CDR1 SGHTA and CDR2 FQGNSA. CDR3 in amino acids: CASSLGLGTYEQYF. CDR3 in DNA: TGTGCCAGCAGCTTAGGGTTGGGGACCTACGAGCAGTACTTC.

The chain employs TRBV6-1 and TRBJ1-4, with D possibly TRBD1 on 5 matching bases. V lost 4 bases to trimming and J lost 2 bases, with 8 bases between them. The CDR3 covers 14 residues. Germline CDR1 reads MNHNS; CDR2 reads SASEGT. CDR3 residues: CASSVGGTNEKLFF. The CDR3 DNA is TGTGCCAGCAGTGTGGGGGGGACTAATGAAAAACTGTTTTTT.

The V gene is TRBV2, the J gene TRBJ2-7, with 16 bases identical to TRBD2. Germline trimming cut 6 bases from V and 4 bases from J; bases unmatched to any gene: 15. The length of the CDR3 is 19 residues. CDR1 and CDR2 from the germline V gene are SNHLY and FYNNEI. The CDR3 is CASSRIWSGLAGGVYEQYF. CDR3 coding DNA: TGTGCCAGCAGCCGAATATGGTCGGGACTAGCGGGAGGGGTGTACGAGCAGTACTTC. Looking up the rest from reference TRBV2 and TRBJ2-7 gives the full variable domain: EPEVTQTPSHQVTQMGQEVILRCVPISNHLYFYWYRQILGQKVEFLVSFYNNEISEKSEIFDDQFSVERPDGSNFTLKIRSTKLEDSAMYFCASSRIWSGLAGGVYEQYFGPGTRLTVT.

The chain carries TRBV18 and TRBJ2-5; D is perhaps TRBD2 (5 bases). The CDR3 is made up of 14 amino acids. Germline V gene lookup returns CDR1 KGHSH and CDR2 LQKENI. The V end was cut by 4 bases, the J end by 0 bases, with 9 bases between. CDR3 sequence (DNA): TGTGCCAGCTCACTTACCGGGAACCAAGAGACCCAGTACTTC. Translating it yields CASSLTGNQETQYF.

The chain joins TRBV6-5 to TRBJ2-7, with a weak D call TRBD2 (6 bases). Deletions cut 2 bases from V and 6 bases from J, with 11 bases between. Germline V CDR1 and CDR2: MNHEY, SVGAGI. The CDR3 runs 13 residues. For the CDR3, the DNA is TGTGCCAGCAGTTACCCCGCGCGGGGCGAGCAGTACTTC. Translation: CASSYPARGEQYF.

The chain recombines TRBV27 with TRBJ1-2; the match to TRBD1 covers 12 bases. Trimming at V came to 2 bases and at J to 8 bases, leaving 3 bases not matched to a gene. CDR3 length: 14 amino acids. Germline CDR1 is MNHEY and CDR2 is SMNVEV (reference sequence). The CDR3 DNA sequence: TGTGCCAGCAGTTTAGGGACAGGGGGCAGAGGCTACACCTTC. Encoded protein: CASSLGTGGRGYTF.

The chain links TRBV6-5 to TRBJ1-3; 10 nucleotides line up with TRBD1. The CDR3 is made up of 15 amino acids. V trimming: 7 bases; J trimming: 4 bases; junction bases outside the gene matches: 7. Germline CDR1 MNHEY, CDR2 SVGAGI. CDR3 sequence reads: CASKTGQGVGNTIYF. In DNA, the CDR3 is TGTGCCAGCAAAACCGGACAGGGGGTAGGAAACACCATATATTTT.

This chain joins TRBV5-1 and TRBJ2-5; D gene ambiguous. This CDR3 is 14 amino acids long. The germline V gene encodes CDR1 SGHRS and CDR2 YFSETQ. The V end was cut by 3 bases, the J end by 2 bases, with 11 bases between. The CDR3 here is CASSSPDFQETQYF. DNA of the CDR3: TGCGCCAGCAGCTCGCCAGATTTTCAAGAGACCCAGTACTTC.

V and J are TRBV5-4 and TRBJ2-5; 9 nucleotides agree with TRBD1. Germline V gene sequence: CDR1 SGHNT, CDR2 YYREEE (reference sequence). This CDR3 has 15 amino acids. V was clipped by 0 bases and J by 5 bases; unmatched bases: 5. CDR3 in DNA: TGTGCCAGCAGCTTGGTTACAGGGGGCATCGAGACCCAGTACTTC. Translating gives CASSLVTGGIETQYF.

The CDR3 coding sequence is TGTGCCAGCTCACCATCAATAGCGGGAATGCACGGGGAGCTGTTTTTT. Its protein product is CASSPSIAGMHGELFF. This chain links TRBV18 with TRBJ2-2, with TRBD2 identical over 8 bases. The V and J ends lost 2 bases and 7 bases, in that order; junction bases with no gene match: 9. The CDR3 extends over 16 amino acids. Germline CDR1 reads KGHSH; CDR2 reads LQKENI.

V usage is TRBV11-2 and J usage is TRBJ2-3; TRBD2 matches 12 bases. This CDR3 region has 16 residues. The germline V gene encodes CDR1 SGHAT and CDR2 FQNNGV. V lost 4 bases to trimming and J lost 1 base; unmatched junction nucleotides: 3. As DNA, the CDR3 is TGTGCCAGCAGCTCCCGACTAGCGGGAGGCACAGATACGCAGTATTTT. Translated: CASSSRLAGGTDTQYF.

This chain links TRBV1 with TRBJ2-2. TRBV1 is recorded as a pseudogene. This CDR3 contains 16 residues. CDR3 bases: TGCACCAGCAGCCAAGAGGGGTGGGGTAACACCGGGGAGCTGTTTTTT. This codes for CTSSQEGWGNTGELFF.

The chain is built from TRBV7-2 and TRBJ1-2; D is ambiguous. CDR3 length: 16 amino acids. Germline V CDR1 and CDR2: SGHTA, FQGNSA. Trimming removed 5 bases at V and 3 bases at J, with 19 bases between. CDR3 in amino acids: CASSRPTSIRDYGYTF. CDR3 DNA sequence: TGTGCCAGCAGCAGACCGACTTCGATTCGGGACTATGGCTACACCTTC.

The chain combines TRBV6-1 with TRBJ1-1; D is uncertain. Looked up from germline, CDR1 is MNHNS and CDR2 is SASEGT. The V gene lost 2 bases and the J gene lost 5 bases, with 0 bases spanning the gap. This CDR3 region has 10 residues. CDR3 in DNA: TGTGCCAGCAGTGAAACTGAAGCTTTCTTT. Translating it yields CASSETEAFF.

The sample holds many counts of this clone. Written as DNA, the CDR3 is TGCGCCAGCAGCCAAGAGGACAGGGAGAGCGATGAGCAGTTCTTC. Its translation is CASSQEDRESDEQFF. This sequence joins TRBV4-3 and TRBJ2-1, with 8 bases that match TRBD1. CDR3 size: 15 residues. Germline CDR1 reads LGHNA; CDR2 reads YSLEER. V was pared by 0 bases and J by 8 bases, with 6 bases of the junction left unmatched.